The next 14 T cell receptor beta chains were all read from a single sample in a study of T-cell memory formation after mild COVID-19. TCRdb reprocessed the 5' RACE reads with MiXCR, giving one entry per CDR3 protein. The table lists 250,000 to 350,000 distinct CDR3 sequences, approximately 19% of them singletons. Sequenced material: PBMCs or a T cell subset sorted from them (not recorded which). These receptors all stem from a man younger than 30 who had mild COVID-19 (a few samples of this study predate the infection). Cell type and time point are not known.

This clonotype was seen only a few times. The CDR3 protein is CSARQLQGASKNIQYF. DNA of the CDR3: TGCAGTGCTAGACAGCTACAGGGGGCCTCCAAAAACATTCAGTACTTC. This chain uses TRBV20-1 with TRBJ2-4; 9 bases are shared with TRBD1. V shed 2 bases, J shed 2 bases, and the junction held 7 bases outside the gene matches. The CDR3 totals 16 residues. Germline V gives CDR1 DFQATT, CDR2 SNEGSKA (reference sequence).

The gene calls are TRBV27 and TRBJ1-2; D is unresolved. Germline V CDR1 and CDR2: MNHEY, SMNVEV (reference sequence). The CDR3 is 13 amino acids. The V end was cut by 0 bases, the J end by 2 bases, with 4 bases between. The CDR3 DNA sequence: TGTGCCAGCAGTTTATCACGGAACTATGGCTACACCTTC. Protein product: CASSLSRNYGYTF.

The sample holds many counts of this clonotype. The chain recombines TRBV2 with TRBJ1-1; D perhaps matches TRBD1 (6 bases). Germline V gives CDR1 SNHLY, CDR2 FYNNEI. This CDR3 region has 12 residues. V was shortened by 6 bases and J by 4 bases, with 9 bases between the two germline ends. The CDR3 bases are TGTGCCAGCAGGAGGGGGGGCACTGAAGCTTTCTTT. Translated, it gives CASRRGGTEAFF.

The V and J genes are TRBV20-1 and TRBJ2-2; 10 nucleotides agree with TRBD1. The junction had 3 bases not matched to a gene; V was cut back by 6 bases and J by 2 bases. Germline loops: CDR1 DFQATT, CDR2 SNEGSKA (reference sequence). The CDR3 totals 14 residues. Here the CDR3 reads CSAMTGGNTGELFF. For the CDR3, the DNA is TGCAGTGCGATGACAGGGGGCAACACCGGGGAGCTGTTTTTT.

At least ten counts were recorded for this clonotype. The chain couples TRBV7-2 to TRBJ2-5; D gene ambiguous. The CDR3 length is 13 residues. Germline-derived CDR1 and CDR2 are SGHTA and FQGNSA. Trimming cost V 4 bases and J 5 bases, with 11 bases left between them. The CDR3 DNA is TGTGCCAGCAGCTCCTACATCGTGGAGACCCAGTACTTC. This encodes CASSSYIVETQYF. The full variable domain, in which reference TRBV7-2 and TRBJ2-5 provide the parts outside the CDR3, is GAGVSQSPSNKVTEKGKDVELRCDPISGHTALYWYRQSLGQGLEFLIYFQGNSAPDKSGLPSDRFSAERTGGSVSTLTIQRTQQEDSAVYLCASSSYIVETQYFGPGTRLLVL.

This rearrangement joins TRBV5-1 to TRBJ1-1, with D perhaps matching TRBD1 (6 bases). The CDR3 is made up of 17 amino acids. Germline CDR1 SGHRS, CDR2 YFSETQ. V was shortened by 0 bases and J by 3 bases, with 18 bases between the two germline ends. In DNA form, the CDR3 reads TGCGCCAGCAGCTTGGCTTTCAGGGGCTCGGGGTACACTGAAGCTTTCTTT. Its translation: CASSLAFRGSGYTEAFF. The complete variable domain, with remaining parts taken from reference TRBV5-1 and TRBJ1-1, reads KAGVTQTPRYLIKTRGQQVTLSCSPISGHRSVSWYQQTPGQGLQFLFEYFSETQRNKGNFPGRFSGRQFSNSRSEMNVSTLELGDSALYLCASSLAFRGSGYTEAFFGQGTRLTVV.

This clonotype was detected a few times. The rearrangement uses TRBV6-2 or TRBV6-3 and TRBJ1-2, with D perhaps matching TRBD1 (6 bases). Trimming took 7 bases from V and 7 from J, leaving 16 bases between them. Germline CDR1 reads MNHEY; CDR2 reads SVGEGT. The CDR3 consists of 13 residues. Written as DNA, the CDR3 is TGTGCCAGCATTGACGACAGGTCGGGTGGCTACACCTTC. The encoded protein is CASIDDRSGGYTF.

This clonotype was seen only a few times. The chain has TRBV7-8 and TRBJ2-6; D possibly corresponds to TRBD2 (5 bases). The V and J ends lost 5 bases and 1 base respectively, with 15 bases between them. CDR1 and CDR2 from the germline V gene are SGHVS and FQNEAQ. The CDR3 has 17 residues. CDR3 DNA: TGTGCCAGCAGCCCTGGACTGCGTAGTTCTGGGGCCAACGTCCTGACTTTC. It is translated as CASSPGLRSSGANVLTF.

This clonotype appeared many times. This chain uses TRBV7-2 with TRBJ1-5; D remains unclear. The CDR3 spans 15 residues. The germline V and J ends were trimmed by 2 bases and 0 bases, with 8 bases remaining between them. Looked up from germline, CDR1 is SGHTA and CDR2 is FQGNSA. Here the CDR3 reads CASSLKYYSNQPQHF. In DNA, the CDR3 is TGTGCCAGCAGCTTAAAGTATTATAGCAATCAGCCCCAGCATTTT.

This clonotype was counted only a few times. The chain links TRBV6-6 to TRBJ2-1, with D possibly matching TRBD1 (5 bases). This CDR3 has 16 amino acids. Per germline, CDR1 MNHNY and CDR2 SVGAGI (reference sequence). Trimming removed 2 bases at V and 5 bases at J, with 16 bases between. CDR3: CASSYSLGLMDNEQFF. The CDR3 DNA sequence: TGTGCCAGCAGTTACAGTCTGGGGCTGATGGACAATGAGCAGTTCTTC.

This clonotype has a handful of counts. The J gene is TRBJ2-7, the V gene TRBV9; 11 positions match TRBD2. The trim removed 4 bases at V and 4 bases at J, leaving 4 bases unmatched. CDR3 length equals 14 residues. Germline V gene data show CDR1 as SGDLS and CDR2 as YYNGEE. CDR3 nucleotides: TGTGCCAGCAGCCCGACTAGCGGGGATTACGAGCAGTACTTC. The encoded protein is CASSPTSGDYEQYF.

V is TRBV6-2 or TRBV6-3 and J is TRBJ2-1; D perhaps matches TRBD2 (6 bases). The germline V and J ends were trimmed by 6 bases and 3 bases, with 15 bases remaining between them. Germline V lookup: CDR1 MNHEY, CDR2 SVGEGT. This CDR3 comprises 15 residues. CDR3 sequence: CASSSPAEGYNEQFF. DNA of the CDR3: TGTGCCAGCAGCTCCCCAGCGGAGGGCTACAATGAGCAGTTCTTC.

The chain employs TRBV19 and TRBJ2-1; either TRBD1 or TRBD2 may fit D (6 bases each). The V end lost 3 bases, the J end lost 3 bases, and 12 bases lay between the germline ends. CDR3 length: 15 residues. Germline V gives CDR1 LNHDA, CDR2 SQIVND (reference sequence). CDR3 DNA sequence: TGTGCCAGTAGTATTTCGGGGGCCGTCTACAATGAGCAGTTCTTC. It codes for CASSISGAVYNEQFF.

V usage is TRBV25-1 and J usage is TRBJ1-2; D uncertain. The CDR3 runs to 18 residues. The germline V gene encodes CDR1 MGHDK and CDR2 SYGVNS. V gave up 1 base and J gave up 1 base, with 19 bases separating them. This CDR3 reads CASSELGPSAPLNYGYTF. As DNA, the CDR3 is TGTGCCAGCAGTGAATTGGGCCCTTCCGCCCCTCTTAACTATGGCTACACCTTC.